A selection of T cell receptor beta chains follows, all from one sample in a study of blood T cell repertoires in COVID-19. Generated by immunoSEQ multiplex PCR, the TCRdb table keeps only in-frame clones and is missing some. The sample records 55,000 to 85,000 clones, about nine tenths being singletons. The sequenced sample consisted of peripheral blood. These receptors originate from a woman younger than 35 with acute or convalescent COVID-19. Each CDR3 is given without its conserved first and last residue. Fields, in order: CDR3 protein, J gene, V gene.

ASSPTGTSGRGVTDTQY TRBJ2-3 TRBV4-1
ASSQTPGVSRAF TRBJ1-1 TRBV4-1
ASSQSDILNTEAF TRBJ1-1 TRBV23-1
ASSERGGRSYGYT TRBJ1-2 TRBV6-1
ASSEGVNSPLH TRBJ1-6 TRBV18
AIRGTRDEKLF TRBJ1-4 TRBV10-3
ASSLVHRAGNTIY TRBJ1-3 TRBV7-9
SVEDLQGKGTDTQY TRBJ2-3 TRBV29-1
ASSADRVGEQY TRBJ2-7 TRBV11-3
SVEDHILGVGGYT TRBJ1-2 TRBV29-1
ASSQAGGPMNTEAF TRBJ1-1 TRBV4-2
ASSQRFSGGSDTQY TRBJ2-3 TRBV4-2
ASSSSGDSYEQY TRBJ2-7 TRBV7-8
ASTTIRTPRQGPPVTEAF TRBJ1-1 TRBV28
AWSTPDRYNEQF TRBJ2-1 TRBV30
AWSVQGKGRTEAF TRBJ1-1 TRBV30
ASTPRTDSYGYT TRBJ1-2 TRBV19
SVEVLTLTGGVETQY TRBJ2-5 TRBV29-1
ATSRKRQGNTEAF TRBJ1-1 TRBV15
ASRNPTGPSGNTIY TRBJ1-3 TRBV5-1
ASSLVAGGVTDTQY TRBJ2-3 TRBV7-2
ASSRDRVLETQY TRBJ2-5 TRBV7-2
ASSLSPASSYEQY TRBJ2-7 TRBV5-1
ASSLAGGASPLH TRBJ1-6 TRBV11-2
ASSPAGTSGEKLF TRBJ1-4 TRBV6-2/TRBV6-3
ASRPTLDSNTEAF TRBJ1-1 TRBV6-5
ASSLPGLETQY TRBJ2-5 TRBV7-9
ASSLNAGAAF TRBJ1-1 TRBV28
AISESMSGNYGYT TRBJ1-2 TRBV10-3
ASSLPTGSGEAF TRBJ1-1 TRBV28
ASRTAGYANTEAF TRBJ1-1 TRBV28
ASSPAGDSSTGELF TRBJ2-2 TRBV5-1
ASSTGTRYEQY TRBJ2-7 TRBV19
ASVLSSYNEQF TRBJ2-1 TRBV12-5
ASSREYSPLH TRBJ1-6 TRBV6-6
SVSGGRSYEQY TRBJ2-7 TRBV29-1
ASSQDLLDLNTEAF TRBJ1-1 TRBV14
ASSQDVAGGLNTGELF TRBJ2-2 TRBV4-1
ASSFGTYLYEQY TRBJ2-7 TRBV5-6
ASSEIWSSGANVLT TRBJ2-6 TRBV6-1
ASSQLSGHNEQF TRBJ2-1 TRBV4-3
ASSPRTGDSNQPQH TRBJ1-5 TRBV19
ASSQDSGVMAKNIQY TRBJ2-4 TRBV4-1
ASIAGGTDTQY TRBJ2-3 TRBV28
ASSRDRGSGANVLT TRBJ2-6 TRBV19
ASSKGLAGLYNEQF TRBJ2-1 TRBV7-2
ASSLSTSGPQETQY TRBJ2-5 TRBV11-2
SVTVVGQGHQETQY TRBJ2-5 TRBV29-1
ASSSDGTGSGNTIY TRBJ1-3 TRBV6-2/TRBV6-3
ASSQSRTENSPLH TRBJ1-6 TRBV5-5
ATSRGRQGGGDNSPLH TRBJ1-6 TRBV15
ASSSRQGVGHEQY TRBJ2-7 TRBV27
ASSQEISGGPYEQY TRBJ2-7 TRBV4-3